Following are 7 T cell receptor beta chains from one sample sequenced in a study of glioma-infiltrating T cells. TCR alpha and beta CDR3 regions were amplified from RNA using iRepertoire nested multiplex PCR. MiXCR, applied by TCRdb to the multiplex PCR reads, yields one record per CDR3 protein. This sample has fewer than 200,000 distinct CDR3 sequences, with approximately 40% found just once. Sequenced: glioma tissue, nonneoplastic brain tissue, or PBMCs (not recorded which). These receptors were taken from a human donor with low-grade glioma or glioblastoma, undergoing nonglioma brain surgery, or in good health (not recorded which).

Only a few counts were recorded for this clonotype. This chain uses TRBV30 with TRBJ1-3, with D uncertain. The germline gives CDR1 GTSNPN, CDR2 SVGIG (reference sequence). Deletions cut 5 bases from V and 4 bases from J, with 9 bases between. This CDR3 contains 12 residues. Here the CDR3 reads CAWYGLGNTIYF. The DNA for the CDR3 is TGTGCCTGGTACGGTTTAGGAAACACCATATATTTT. Filled out from reference TRBV30 and TRBJ1-3, the complete variable domain reads SQTIHQWPATLVQPVGSPLSLECTVEGTSNPNLYWYRQAAGRGLQLLFYSVGIGQISSEVPQNLSASRPQDRQFILSSKKLLLSDSGFYLCAWYGLGNTIYFGEGSWLTVV.

Comment on this clonotype: One base away lies a much larger clone, so this may be a sequencing read error. The V gene is TRBV28, the J gene TRBJ2-7; 8 bases agree with TRBD1. The germline gives CDR1 MDHEN, CDR2 SYDVKM. The CDR3 spans 14 residues. As DNA, the CDR3 is TGTGCCAGCAGTTTAGCGGACAGGGTTTCCGAGCAGTGCTTC. It encodes CASSLADRVSEQCF. Using reference TRBV28 and TRBJ2-7 for the parts outside the CDR3, the full variable domain is DVKVTQSSRYLVKRTGEKVFLECVQDMDHENMFWYRQDPGLGLRLIYFSYDVKMKEKGDIPEGYSVSREKKERFSLILESASTNQTSMYLCASSLADRVSEQCFGPGTRLTVT.

This clonotype was detected ten times or more. The CDR3: CASSFDRGLRGYTF. In DNA, the CDR3 is TGTGCCAGCAGCTTTGACAGGGGGCTGCGTGGCTACACCTTC. The genes are TRBV7-2 and TRBJ1-2; 10 nucleotides align to TRBD1. Germline V gives CDR1 SGHTA, CDR2 FQGNSA. The length of the CDR3 is 14 residues. Trimming removed 3 bases from V and 7 bases from J; junction bases left unmatched: 5.

This clonotype was recorded at least ten times. V and J are TRBV6-4 and TRBJ2-2; D call uncertain. This CDR3 has 14 residues. Germline CDR1 and CDR2: MRHNA and SNTAGT. The V end was cut by 4 bases, the J end by 0 bases, with 6 bases between. The CDR3 bases are TGTGCCAGCAGTGTTGGTGCGAACACCGGGGAGCTGTTTTTT. Translating gives CASSVGANTGELFF.

CDR3 region: CSVDYGEQFF. The CDR3 DNA is TGCAGCGTTGACTACGGTGAGCAGTTCTTC. The rearrangement joins TRBV29-1 to TRBJ2-1, with no clear D. The CDR3 consists of 10 residues. Trimming left V 3 bases short and J 9 bases short, with 6 bases between. Germline lookup yields CDR1 SQVTM and CDR2 ANQGSEA.

The chain is built from TRBV19 and TRBJ1-5, with D possibly TRBD1 on 6 matching bases. In germline, CDR1 is LNHDA, CDR2 SQIVND (reference sequence). The V end lost 8 bases, the J end lost 1 base, and 18 bases lay between the germline ends. The CDR3 length is 16 residues. The CDR3 spells CASLPGRGASNQPQHF. In DNA form, the CDR3 reads TGTGCCAGTCTCCCGGGGAGGGGGGCAAGCAATCAGCCCCAGCATTTT.

As regards this clonotype: At one end, the junction sequence differs from germline, possibly due to a read error. The chain carries TRBV5-5 and TRBJ2-7; D possibly uses TRBD1 or TRBD2 (5 bases each). From germline, CDR1 is SGHKS and CDR2 YYEKEE (reference sequence). The CDR3 sequence is 16 residues long. As DNA, the CDR3 is TGTGCCAGCAGTCCCACTCCCGACAGAACCTACAATGAGCGGTTCTTC. Its translation: CASSPTPDRTYNERFF.